This T cell receptor (beta chain) was observed in a study of T cells in localized non-small cell lung cancer. CDR3 length equals 12 residues. Looked up from germline, CDR1 is MDHEN and CDR2 is SYDVKM. Trimming stripped 10 bases from V and 6 bases from J, with 16 bases between. TCRdb keeps only in-frame clones here, not all; method: immunoSEQ multiplex PCR. Among about 18,000 clones listed, 85% to 90% were seen once. The chain is built from TRBV28 and TRBJ2-7; D assignment may be TRBD1 or TRBD2 (5 bases each). The origin of this receptor is a male donor aged 60 or older with stage II squamous cell lung carcinoma. This sample comprised peripheral blood, obtained before any cancer treatment. The CDR3 region has the DNA TGTGCCACCGTCGGGGACGGCGGCGAGCAGTACTTC. Residues: CATVGDGGEQYF. Combining the CDR3 with reference TRBV28 and TRBJ2-7 gives the whole variable domain DVKVTQSSRYLVKRTGEKVFLECVQDMDHENMFWYRQDPGLGLRLIYFSYDVKMKEKGDIPEGYSVSREKKERFSLILESASTNQTSMYLCATVGDGGEQYFGPGTRLTVT.